Presented here are 3 T cell receptor beta chains from one specimen sequenced in a study of T cell responses to AZD1222 COVID-19 vaccine. Some clones are missing from TCRdb's copy, which holds only in-frame ones; the method was immunoSEQ multiplex PCR. There are 110,000 to 150,000 clones in the sample; 93% occur only once, and about 12% lies in the top ten. The sample was peripheral blood, taken after recovery from COVID-19. The origin of the receptors is an adult who had recovered from COVID-19.

This chain links TRBV9 with TRBJ2-2; a possible D gene is TRBD1 (6 bases). The CDR3 sequence is 15 residues long. CDR1 SGDLS and CDR2 YYNGEE come from the germline V gene. Trimming left V 3 bases short and J 1 base short, with 10 bases between. The CDR3 DNA sequence: TGTGCCAGCAGCGCTCTACAGGGGAACACCGGGGAGCTGTTTTTT. Protein product: CASSALQGNTGELFF.

The J gene is TRBJ1-2, the V gene TRBV12-3 or TRBV12-4; D remains ambiguous. The CDR3 has 12 amino acids. Trimming cost V 6 bases and J 0 bases, with 5 bases left between them. The CDR3 DNA is TGTGCCAGCAGCCCATCTAACTATGGCTACACCTTC. This gives the protein CASSPSNYGYTF.

The chain recombines TRBV18 with TRBJ2-7, with D unresolved. Germline-derived CDR1 and CDR2 are KGHSH and LQKENI. This CDR3 contains 12 residues. The germline V and J ends were trimmed by 2 bases and 3 bases, with 5 bases remaining between them. CDR3 residues: CASSPGIYEQYF. DNA of the CDR3: TGTGCCAGCTCACCAGGAATCTACGAGCAGTACTTC. Based on the CDR3 plus reference TRBV18 and TRBJ2-7, the full variable domain is NAGVMQNPRHLVRRRGQEARLRCSPMKGHSHVYWYRQLPEEGLKFMVYLQKENIIDESGMPKERFSAEFPKEGPSILRIQQVVRGDSAAYFCASSPGIYEQYFGPGTRLTVT.